A selection of T cell receptor beta chains follows, all from one sample in a study of blood T cells in healthy people across ages. Each CDR3 protein gets one entry after TCRdb re-called the 5' RACE reads with MiXCR. Here the sample spans hundreds of thousands of distinct CDR3 sequences, about 46% being singletons. Sequences were obtained from blood. The receptors here all came from a man older than 75 in good health. Both conserved end residues are part of each CDR3. A D gene is named only where the DNA matches it firmly. Rows may omit the clone size; those that give it use once, few, many or a size class.

d_call,clone_size,j_call,v_call,cdr3_nt,cdr3_aa
.,.,TRBJ2-1,TRBV6-5,TGTGCCAGCAGTTACTCGAACTCTAAGAATGAGCAGTTCTTC,CASSYSNSKNEQFF
.,.,TRBJ2-1,TRBV24-1,TGTGCCACCAGTGGTTCAACAGGGAGGTCCTACAATGAGCAGTTCTTC,CATSGSTGRSYNEQFF
TRBD2,.,TRBJ2-2,TRBV20-1,TGCAGTGCTAGGGGAATAGCGGGAGAATCCGGGGAGCTGTTTTTT,CSARGIAGESGELFF
.,.,TRBJ1-5,TRBV28,TGTGCCAGCAGTTTTCGGGACTCCTTACGGCCCCAGCATTTT,CASSFRDSLRPQHF
.,.,TRBJ2-5,TRBV27,TGTGCCAGCAGTCCCCTCGGAGGGGGTCAGGAGACCCAGTACTTC,CASSPLGGGQETQYF
.,many,TRBJ2-3,TRBV9,TGTGCCAGCAGCTCCCAGGGGAGCACAGATACGCAGTATTTT,CASSSQGSTDTQYF
.,.,TRBJ1-2,TRBV4-1,TGCGCCAGCAGCCAAGACACTGGCTATGGCTACACCTTC,CASSQDTGYGYTF
.,.,TRBJ2-1,TRBV3-1,TGTGCCAGCAGCCAAAGGAGACGAGCCCAGTTCTTC,CASSQRRRAQFF
.,.,TRBJ2-7,TRBV5-1,TGCGCCAGCAGCTTGGGGGCTAGCGCCACCTACGAGCAGTACTTC,CASSLGASATYEQYF
.,.,TRBJ2-4,TRBV5-1,TGCGCCAGCAGCTTGGCCGGGGGACAAGTCCACGAGGAGTACTTC,CASSLAGGQVHEEYF
TRBD1,few,TRBJ1-2,TRBV20-1,TGCAGTGCCATTATGGGACAGAACTCTAACTATGGCTACACCTTC,CSAIMGQNSNYGYTF
.,.,TRBJ2-1,TRBV20-1,TGCAGTGCGAGTGAGAACAATGAGCAGTTCTTC,CSASENNEQFF
TRBD1,many,TRBJ1-2,TRBV12-3/TRBV12-4,TGTGCCAGCAGTCTCGGACAGGGGGTGACCTATGGCTACACCTTC,CASSLGQGVTYGYTF
.,.,TRBJ2-5,TRBV6-2/TRBV6-3,TGTGCCAGCAGTTACTCCGGCCGAGATGAGCAGTACTTC,CASSYSGRDEQYF
.,.,TRBJ1-2,TRBV7-6,TGTGCCAGCAGCGCGGGCTGGGGCTATGGCTACACCTTC,CASSAGWGYGYTF
TRBD1,.,TRBJ2-5,TRBV29-1,TGCAGCGTGGGACAGGGTATTGGGACCCAGTACTTC,CSVGQGIGTQYF
.,few,TRBJ1-1,TRBV27,TGTGCCAGCAGCCGAAGGGTTGTTGGGACTGAAGCTTTCTTT,CASSRRVVGTEAFF
TRBD1,.,TRBJ2-3,TRBV11-3,TGTGCCAGCAGCAAGACCCGGGACAGGGGTATCACAGATACGCAGTATTTT,CASSKTRDRGITDTQYF
TRBD2,few,TRBJ2-7,TRBV28,TGTGCCAGCAGTTTTGCTAGCGGGAGTTACTACGAGCAGTACTTC,CASSFASGSYYEQYF
TRBD1,few,TRBJ2-5,TRBV7-7,TGTGCCAGCAGCGCCGACCTGGGACAGGGAGTGACCCAGTACTTC,CASSADLGQGVTQYF
.,.,TRBJ1-6,TRBV16,TGTGCCAGCAGCCTTCAGACAGGCCCAAGACCCCTCCACTTT,CASSLQTGPRPLHF
TRBD1,many,TRBJ1-4,TRBV25-1,TGTGCCAGCAGTGCCGGGACAGTTAATGAAAAACTGTTTTTT,CASSAGTVNEKLFF
TRBD2,.,TRBJ2-7,TRBV20-1,TGCAGTGCCCCGGGGCCTAGCGGCTACGAGCAGTACTTC,CSAPGPSGYEQYF
TRBD2,few,TRBJ2-5,TRBV6-2/TRBV6-3,TGTGCCAGCAGTTACCTCCGGACTAGTCGAGGCCAAGAGACCCAGTACTTC,CASSYLRTSRGQETQYF
.,.,TRBJ2-1,TRBV7-6,TGTGCCAGCAGCTTAGTAGCGACACCGGGACCCTACAATGAGCAGTTCTTC,CASSLVATPGPYNEQFF
.,few,TRBJ1-2,TRBV25-1,TGTGCCAGCAGTTCCCCAGGGTTCTATGGCTACACCTTC,CASSSPGFYGYTF
.,.,TRBJ2-5,TRBV5-1,TGCGCCAGCAGCTTGCGGGGAGTGGAAGCGACCCAGTACTTC,CASSLRGVEATQYF